This T cell receptor beta chain was sequenced in a study of blood T cell repertoires in COVID-19. Germline V gives CDR1 SGHNT, CDR2 YYREEE (reference sequence). V was pared by 1 base and J by 6 bases, with 8 bases between. The CDR3 totals 13 residues. Sequencing was performed with immunoSEQ multiplex PCR; in TCRdb, only in-frame clones are kept and a portion is missing. The sample yields under 300,000 clones, approximately 86% seen once. The material sequenced was peripheral blood. V usage is TRBV5-4 and J usage is TRBJ1-5; D remains ambiguous. The TCR originated in a woman aged 55-69 years with active or convalescent COVID-19. The CDR3 is CASSLTGGQPQHF. In DNA, the CDR3 is TGTGCCAGCAGCTTGACGGGAGGTCAGCCCCAGCATTTT. The variable domain in full, with the rest retrieved from reference TRBV5-4 and TRBJ1-5, is ETGVTQSPTHLIKTRGQQVTLRCSSQSGHNTVSWYQQALGQGPQFIFQYYREEENGRGNFPPRFSGLQFPNYSSELNVNALELDDSALYLCASSLTGGQPQHFGDGTRLSIL.